This TCR beta chain came from a study of preoperative IRX-2 immunotherapy in early breast cancer. Profiled with immunoSEQ multiplex PCR; TCRdb holds only in-frame clones, not every one. The top ten clones hold approximately 1.1% of a sample with 15,000 to 25,000 clones, over 80% of them seen once. As for treatment: preoperative locoregional IRX-2 cytokine immunotherapy. This phase Ib study tested locoregional IRX-2 cytokine immunotherapy given before surgery. From germline, CDR1 is LNHNV and CDR2 YYDKDF (reference sequence). V shed 5 bases, J shed 0 bases, and the junction held 4 bases outside the gene matches. The CDR3 is 15 residues long.

This clonotype was sampled from a human donor with breast cancer. This chain joins TRBV15 and TRBJ1-3, with TRBD1 identical over 7 bases. Sequencing was performed on lymph node tissue, taken after IRX-2 immunotherapy. The CDR3 DNA sequence: TGTGCCACCAGCGACCAGGGGGGCTCTGGAAACACCATATATTTT. Translation: CATSDQGGSGNTIYF. The variable domain in full, completed from reference TRBV15 and TRBJ1-3, reads DAMVIQNPRYQVTQFGKPVTLSCSQTLNHNVMYWYQQKSSQAPKLLFHYYDKDFNNEADTPDNFQSRRPNTSFCFLDIRSPGLGDTAMYLCATSDQGGSGNTIYFGEGSWLTVV.